This TCR beta chain was recovered during a study of metastatic and nonmetastatic thyroid tumors. Study-level background: Repertoire comparison spanned blood and tumor or nodule tissue of malignant and benign thyroid patients.

Each patient went into thyroid surgery without having received any treatment. In the authors' methods: CDR3 differences across clinicopathological groups were used to build a distant-metastasis classifier for papillary thyroid cancer. With MiXCR, TCRdb reprocessed the PCR reads. TCRdb, not the authors, supplied the V and J calls. The sample has just under 60,000 clones, around 15% seen once. To note about this clone: Its cognate antigen is unknown. The junction shows a germline mismatch at one end, possibly a read error.

This CDR3 has 14 residues. The germline V gene has CDR1 DFQATT and CDR2 SNEGSKA (reference sequence). General study points: Significantly higher TCR beta diversity was reportedly seen in malignant thyroid tumors than benign nodules, in blood and tumor.

The specimen was blood. This clonotype originated in a male donor with papillary thyroid cancer or a benign thyroid nodule (not recorded which). Some clones in this sample may be carry-over from other donors' samples. This chain connects TRBV20-1 to TRBJ1-5, with a tentative D call TRBD1 (5 bases). CDR3 sequence (DNA): TGCAGTGCTAAAGAAAGGGGAGAGGTTCAGACCCAGCATTTT. It codes for CSAKERGEVQTQHF.